The clone carrying this TCR beta chain appeared many times. The CDR3 runs 18 residues. V lost 3 bases to trimming and J lost 5 bases; unmatched junction nucleotides: 10. This sample stems from a study of identical twins. TCRdb reanalysed the 5' RACE reads using MiXCR and keeps one entry per CDR3 protein. In the table there are some 1,600,000 distinct CDR3 sequences, around a third of which are singletons. Sequences were obtained from cord blood. This clonotype was obtained from a newborn girl in good health. The chain uses TRBV12-3 or TRBV12-4 and TRBJ2-1; 13 bases line up with TRBD2. The CDR3 nucleotides read TGTGCCAGCAGTTTCCTTATGGGACTAGCGGGGCGAAACAATGAGCAGTTCTTC. This sequence encodes CASSFLMGLAGRNNEQFF.